The entry below gives a single T cell receptor beta chain sequence along with its context. As yet, its antigen is unknown. Sequenced by immunoSEQ multiplex PCR; TCRdb stores in-frame clones only, minus some. The sample contains about 49,000 clones, approximately 80% of which appear only once. This CDR3 contains 15 residues. J lost 2 bases, V lost 4 bases, and 6 bases had no gene match. CDR1 SGHNT and CDR2 YYREEE come from the germline V gene (reference sequence). This sample was included in a study of PD-1 blockade in mismatch repair-deficient tumors. Overall study context: All were previously treated, progressing patients with over 9 mismatch repair-deficient cancer types.

PCR or immunohistochemistry showed mismatch repair deficiency in every enrolled patient. General study findings and limits: Tumor-resident clones, often absent from pretreatment blood, expanded after pembrolizumab and then contracted.

The J gene is TRBJ2-1, the V gene TRBV5-4; 7 positions agree with TRBD2. Specimen: PBMCs, collected before pembrolizumab treatment. This TCR was recovered from an adult with mismatch repair-deficient cancer. The CDR3 region is CASSISGSTYNEQFF. Written as DNA, the CDR3 is TGTGCCAGCAGCATTAGCGGGTCAACCTACAATGAGCAGTTCTTC.